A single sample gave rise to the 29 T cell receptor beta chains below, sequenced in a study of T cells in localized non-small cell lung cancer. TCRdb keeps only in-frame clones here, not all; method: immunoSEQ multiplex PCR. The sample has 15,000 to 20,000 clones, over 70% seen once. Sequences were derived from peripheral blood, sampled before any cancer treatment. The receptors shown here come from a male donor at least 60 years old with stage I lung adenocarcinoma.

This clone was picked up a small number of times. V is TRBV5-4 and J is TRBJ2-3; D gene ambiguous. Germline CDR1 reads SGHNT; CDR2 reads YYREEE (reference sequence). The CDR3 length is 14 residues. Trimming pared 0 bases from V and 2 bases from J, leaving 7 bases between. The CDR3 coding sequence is TGTGCCAGCAGCTTGGATGCCAACACAGATACGCAGTATTTT. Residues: CASSLDANTDTQYF.

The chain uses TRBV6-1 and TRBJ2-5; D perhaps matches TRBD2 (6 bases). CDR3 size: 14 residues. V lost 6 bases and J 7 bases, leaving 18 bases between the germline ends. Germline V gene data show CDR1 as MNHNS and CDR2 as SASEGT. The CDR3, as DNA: TGTGCCAGCAGAGGGACTGCCGACTTTGTGACCCAGTACTTC. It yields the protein CASRGTADFVTQYF.

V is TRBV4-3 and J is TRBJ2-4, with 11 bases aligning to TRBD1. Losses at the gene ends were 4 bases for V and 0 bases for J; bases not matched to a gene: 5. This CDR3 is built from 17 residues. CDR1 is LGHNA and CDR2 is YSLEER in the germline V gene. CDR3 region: CASSPGQGGLAKNIQYF. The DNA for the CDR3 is TGCGCCAGCAGCCCGGGACAGGGGGGCCTAGCCAAAAACATTCAGTACTTC.

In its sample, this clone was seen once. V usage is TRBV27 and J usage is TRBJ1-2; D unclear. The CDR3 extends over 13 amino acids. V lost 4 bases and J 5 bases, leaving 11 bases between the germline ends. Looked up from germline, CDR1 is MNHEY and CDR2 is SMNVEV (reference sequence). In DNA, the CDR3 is TGTGCCAGCAGTTCGGTCCTGGGGTATGGCTACACCTTC. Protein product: CASSSVLGYGYTF.

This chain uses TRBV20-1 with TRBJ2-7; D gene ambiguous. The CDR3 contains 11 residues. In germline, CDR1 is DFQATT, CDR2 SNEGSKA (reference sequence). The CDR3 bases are TGCAGCCCTAGGGACTCCTACGAGCAGTACTTC. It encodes CSPRDSYEQYF.

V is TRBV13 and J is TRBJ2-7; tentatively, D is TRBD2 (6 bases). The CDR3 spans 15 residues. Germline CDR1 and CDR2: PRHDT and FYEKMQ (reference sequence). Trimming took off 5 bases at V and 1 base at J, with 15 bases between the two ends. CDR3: CASSPRDSLSYEQYF. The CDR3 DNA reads TGTGCCAGCAGCCCCCGGGACTCCTTGTCCTACGAGCAGTACTTC.

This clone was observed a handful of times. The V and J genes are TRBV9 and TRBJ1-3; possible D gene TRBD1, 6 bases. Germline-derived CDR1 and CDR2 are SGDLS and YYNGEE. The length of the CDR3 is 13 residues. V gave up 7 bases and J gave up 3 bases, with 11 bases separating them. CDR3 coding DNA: TGTGCCAGCGGGGGGGCCGGTGGAAACACCATATATTTT. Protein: CASGGAGGNTIYF. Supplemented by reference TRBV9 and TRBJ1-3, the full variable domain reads DSGVTQTPKHLITATGQRVTLRCSPRSGDLSVYWYQQSLDQGLQFLIQYYNGEERAKGNILERFSAQQFPDLHSELNLSSLELGDSALYFCASGGAGGNTIYFGEGSWLTVV.

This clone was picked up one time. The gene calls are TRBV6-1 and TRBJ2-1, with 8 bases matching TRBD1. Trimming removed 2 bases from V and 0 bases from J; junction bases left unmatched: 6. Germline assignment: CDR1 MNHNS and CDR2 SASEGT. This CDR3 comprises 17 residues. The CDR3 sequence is CASSERWTGSSYNEQFF. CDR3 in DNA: TGTGCCAGCAGTGAAAGGTGGACAGGGAGCTCCTACAATGAGCAGTTCTTC.

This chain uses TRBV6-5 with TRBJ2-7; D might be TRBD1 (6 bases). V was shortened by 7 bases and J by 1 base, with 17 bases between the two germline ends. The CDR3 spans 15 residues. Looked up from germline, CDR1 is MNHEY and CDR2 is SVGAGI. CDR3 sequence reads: CASNTRKDSSYEQYF. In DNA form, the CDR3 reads TGTGCCAGCAACACAAGAAAGGACAGTTCCTACGAGCAGTACTTC.

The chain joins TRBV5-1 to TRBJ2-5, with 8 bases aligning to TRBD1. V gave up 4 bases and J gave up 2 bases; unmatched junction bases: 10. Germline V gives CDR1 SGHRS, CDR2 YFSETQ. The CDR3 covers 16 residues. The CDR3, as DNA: TGCGCCAGCAGCGGTGGACAGGGACGAGGTCAAGAGACCCAGTACTTC. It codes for CASSGGQGRGQETQYF.

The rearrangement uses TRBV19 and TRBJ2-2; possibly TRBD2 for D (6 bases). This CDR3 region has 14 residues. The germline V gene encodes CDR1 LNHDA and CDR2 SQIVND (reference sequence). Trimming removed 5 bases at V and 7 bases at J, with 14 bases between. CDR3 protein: CASSVTLGGGELFF. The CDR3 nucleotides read TGTGCCAGTAGTGTGACACTGGGAGGCGGGGAGCTGTTTTTT.

The CDR3 spells CASSLGRGDTQYF. CDR3 sequence (DNA): TGCGCCAGCAGCTTGGGACGTGGAGATACGCAGTATTTT. The J gene is TRBJ2-3, the V gene TRBV5-1, with D unclear. The V end was cut by 0 bases, the J end by 5 bases, with 7 bases between. CDR1 and CDR2 (germline): SGHRS, YFSETQ. The CDR3 covers 13 residues.

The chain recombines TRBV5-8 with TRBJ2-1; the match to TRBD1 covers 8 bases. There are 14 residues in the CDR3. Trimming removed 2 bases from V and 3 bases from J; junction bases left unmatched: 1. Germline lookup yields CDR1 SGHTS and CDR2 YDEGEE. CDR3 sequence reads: CASSFGTGYNEQFF. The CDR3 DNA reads TGTGCCAGCAGCTTCGGGACAGGCTACAATGAGCAGTTCTTC.

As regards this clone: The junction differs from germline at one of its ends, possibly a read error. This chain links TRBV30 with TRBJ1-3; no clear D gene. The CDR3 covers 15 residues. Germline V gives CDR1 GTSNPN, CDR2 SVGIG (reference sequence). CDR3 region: CAWSVLSPLWKHHIF. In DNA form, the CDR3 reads TGTGCCTGGAGTGTACTCAGCCCCCTCTGGAAACACCATATATTT. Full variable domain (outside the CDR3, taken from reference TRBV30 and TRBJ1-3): SQTIHQWPATLVQPVGSPLSLECTVEGTSNPNLYWYRQAAGRGLQLLFYSVGIGQISSEVPQNLSASRPQDRQFILSSKKLLLSDSGFYLCAWSVLSPLWKHHIFGEGSWLTVV.

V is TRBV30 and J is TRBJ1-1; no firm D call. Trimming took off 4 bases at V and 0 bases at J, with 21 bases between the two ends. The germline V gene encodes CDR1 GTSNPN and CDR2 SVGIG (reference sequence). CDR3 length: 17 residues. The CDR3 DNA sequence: TGTGCCTGGATCTCTTCTGCCAGTTTAACCATGAACACTGAAGCTTTCTTT. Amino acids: CAWISSASLTMNTEAFF.

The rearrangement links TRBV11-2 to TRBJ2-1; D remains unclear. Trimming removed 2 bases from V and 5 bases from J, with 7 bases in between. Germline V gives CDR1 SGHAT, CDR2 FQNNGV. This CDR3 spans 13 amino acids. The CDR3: CASSLSLNNEQFF. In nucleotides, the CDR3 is TGTGCCAGCAGCTTATCTCTGAACAATGAGCAGTTCTTC.

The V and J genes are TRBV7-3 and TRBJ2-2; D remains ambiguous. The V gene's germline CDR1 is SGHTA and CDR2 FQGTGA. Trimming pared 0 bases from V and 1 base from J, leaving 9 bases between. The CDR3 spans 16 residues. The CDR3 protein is CASSLTRAGNTGELFF. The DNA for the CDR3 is TGTGCCAGCAGCTTAACAAGGGCAGGGAACACCGGGGAGCTGTTTTTT.

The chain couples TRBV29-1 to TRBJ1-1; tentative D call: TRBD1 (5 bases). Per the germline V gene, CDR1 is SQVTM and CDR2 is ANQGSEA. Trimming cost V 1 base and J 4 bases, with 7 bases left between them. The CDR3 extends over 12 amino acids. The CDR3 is CSVEGGVTEAFF. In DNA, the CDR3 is TGCAGCGTTGAAGGGGGGGTCACTGAAGCTTTCTTT.

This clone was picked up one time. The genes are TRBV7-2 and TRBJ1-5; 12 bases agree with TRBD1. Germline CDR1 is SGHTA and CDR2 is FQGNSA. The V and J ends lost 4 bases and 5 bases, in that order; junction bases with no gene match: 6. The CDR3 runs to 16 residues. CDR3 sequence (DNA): TGTGCCAGCAGCTCCGGGACAGGGGGCTACTATCAGCCCCAGCATTTT. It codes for CASSSGTGGYYQPQHF.

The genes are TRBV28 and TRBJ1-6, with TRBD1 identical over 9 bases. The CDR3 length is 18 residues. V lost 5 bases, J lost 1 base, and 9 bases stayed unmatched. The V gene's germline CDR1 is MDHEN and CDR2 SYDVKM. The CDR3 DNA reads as TGTGCCAGCAGTCTCACCGGGACAGGGAGTTCCTATAATTCACCCCTCCACTTT. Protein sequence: CASSLTGTGSSYNSPLHF.

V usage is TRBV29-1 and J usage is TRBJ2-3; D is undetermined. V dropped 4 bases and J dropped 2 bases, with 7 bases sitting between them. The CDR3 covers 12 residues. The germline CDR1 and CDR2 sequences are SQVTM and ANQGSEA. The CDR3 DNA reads TGCAGCGTTGGGTACGTCACAGATACGCAGTATTTT. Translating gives CSVGYVTDTQYF.

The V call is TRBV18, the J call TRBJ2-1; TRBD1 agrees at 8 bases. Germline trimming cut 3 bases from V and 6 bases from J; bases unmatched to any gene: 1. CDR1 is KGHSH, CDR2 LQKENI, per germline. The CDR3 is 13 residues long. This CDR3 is CASSPTGANEQFF. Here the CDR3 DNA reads TGTGCCAGCTCACCGACAGGGGCCAATGAGCAGTTCTTC.

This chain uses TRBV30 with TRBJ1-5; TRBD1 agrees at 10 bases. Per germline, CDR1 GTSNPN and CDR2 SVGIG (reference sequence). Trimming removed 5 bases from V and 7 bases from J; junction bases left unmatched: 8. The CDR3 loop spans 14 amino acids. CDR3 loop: CAWGRDRGGQPQHF. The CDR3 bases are TGTGCCTGGGGTCGGGACAGGGGCGGACAGCCCCAGCATTTT.

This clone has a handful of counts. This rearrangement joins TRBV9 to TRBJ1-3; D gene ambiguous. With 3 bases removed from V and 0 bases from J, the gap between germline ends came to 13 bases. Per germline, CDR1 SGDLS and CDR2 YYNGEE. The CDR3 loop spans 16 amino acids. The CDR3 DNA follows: TGTGCCAGCAGCGCCTCTGGCCTCGGCTCTGGAAACACCATATATTTT. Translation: CASSASGLGSGNTIYF.

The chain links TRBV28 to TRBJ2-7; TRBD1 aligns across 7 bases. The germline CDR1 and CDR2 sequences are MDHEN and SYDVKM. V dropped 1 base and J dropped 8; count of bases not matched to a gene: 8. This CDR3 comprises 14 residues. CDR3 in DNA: TGTGCCAGCAGTTTATCCCAGACAGGGTGGAAGCAGTACTTC. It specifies CASSLSQTGWKQYF.

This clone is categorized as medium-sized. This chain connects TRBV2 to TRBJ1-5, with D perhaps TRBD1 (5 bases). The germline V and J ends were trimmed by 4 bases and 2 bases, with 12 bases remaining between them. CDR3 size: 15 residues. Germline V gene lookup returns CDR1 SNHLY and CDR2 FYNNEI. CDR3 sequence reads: CASSGGLRGNQPQHF. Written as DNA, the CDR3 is TGTGCCAGCAGTGGGGGACTAAGGGGCAATCAGCCCCAGCATTTT.

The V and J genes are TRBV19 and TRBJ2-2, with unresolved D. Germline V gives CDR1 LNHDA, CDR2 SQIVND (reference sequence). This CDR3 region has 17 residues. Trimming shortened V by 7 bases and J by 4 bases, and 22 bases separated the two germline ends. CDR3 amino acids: CASTGFVNSFPTGELFF. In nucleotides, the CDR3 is TGTGCCAGTACCGGGTTTGTAAACTCCTTTCCCACCGGGGAGCTGTTTTTT. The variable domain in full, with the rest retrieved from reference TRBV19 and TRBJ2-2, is DGGITQSPKYLFRKEGQNVTLSCEQNLNHDAMYWYRQDPGQGLRLIYYSQIVNDFQKGDIAEGYSVSREKKESFPLTVTSAQKNPTAFYLCASTGFVNSFPTGELFFGEGSRLTVL.

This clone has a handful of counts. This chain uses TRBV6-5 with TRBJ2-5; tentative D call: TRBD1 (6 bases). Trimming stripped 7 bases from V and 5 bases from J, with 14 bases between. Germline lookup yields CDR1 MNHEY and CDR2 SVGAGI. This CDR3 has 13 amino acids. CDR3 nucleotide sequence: TGTGCCAGCAAATACTCGAGGGGGGAGACCCAGTACTTC. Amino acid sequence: CASKYSRGETQYF.

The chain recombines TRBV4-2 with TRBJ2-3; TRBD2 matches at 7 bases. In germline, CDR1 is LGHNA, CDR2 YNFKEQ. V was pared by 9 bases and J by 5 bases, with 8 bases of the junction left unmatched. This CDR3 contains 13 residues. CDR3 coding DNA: TGTGCCAGTGCCGGGGCGGGAGAAGATACGCAGTATTTT. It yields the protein CASAGAGEDTQYF.